The next 9 T cell receptor beta chains were all read from a single sample in a study of beta chain features in type 1 diabetes (dated by TCRdb to the late 2010s). The method behind the library was the immunoSEQ multiplex PCR assay. All of the isolated RNA was reverse transcribed with the High Capacity cDNA Reverse Transcription Kit, so expressed TCRB transcripts were sequenced. Imported from immuneACCESS, the table was reduced by TCRdb to in-frame sequences with V and J called. These copies leave out some clones; in studies compared against another copy, an unresolved V gene accounts for under half, and the cause of the remainder is not known. The sample table shows 300,000 to 350,000 clones, and about 20% are seen once. Clones ranked in the top ten supply 0.035% to 0.055% of the sample. Sequenced material: naive CD4+ T cells from blood. This specimen's cell subset or site label, per the study, means: true naive CD4+ T cells. The receptors derive from a woman aged 18-29 years in good health.

This clone has just a few counts. The V and J genes are TRBV29-1 and TRBJ2-5; 9 bases are a match to TRBD1. Unmatched junction bases numbered 2, after V lost 3 bases and J lost 3 bases. The CDR3 contains 13 residues. Germline assignment: CDR1 SQVTM and CDR2 ANQGSEA. CDR3 sequence: CSVDGDREETQYF. For the CDR3, the DNA is TGCAGCGTTGACGGGGACAGGGAAGAGACCCAGTACTTC. Supplemented by reference TRBV29-1 and TRBJ2-5, the full variable domain reads SAVISQKPSRDICQRGTSLTIQCQVDSQVTMMFWYRQQPGQSLTLIATANQGSEATYESGFVIDKFPISRPNLTFSTLTVSNMSPEDSSIYLCSVDGDREETQYFGPGTRLLVL.

The chain joins TRBV7-9 to TRBJ1-1, with 7 bases fitting TRBD1. Germline-derived CDR1 and CDR2 are SEHNR and FQNEAQ (reference sequence). Unmatched junction bases numbered 10, after V lost 9 bases and J lost 0 bases. The length of the CDR3 is 15 residues. The CDR3 DNA follows: TGTGCCAGTTACAGGGGCCGAGACATGAACACTGAAGCTTTCTTT. This sequence encodes CASYRGRDMNTEAFF.

This clone came up a few times. The chain combines TRBV10-3 with TRBJ1-2, with TRBD1 matching 10 bases. The length of the CDR3 is 15 residues. In germline, CDR1 is ENHRY, CDR2 SYGVKD. J lost 6 bases, V lost 3 bases, and 7 bases had no gene match. The CDR3 sequence is CAISDEGTGDHGYTF. The CDR3 coding sequence is TGTGCCATCAGTGATGAGGGGACAGGGGATCATGGCTACACCTTC.

V usage is TRBV5-1 and J usage is TRBJ1-1; D unresolved. The CDR3 consists of 14 residues. V was pared by 4 bases and J by 5 bases, with 15 bases between. CDR1 is SGHRS and CDR2 is YFSETQ in the germline V gene. CDR3 sequence reads: CASSPGSGETEAFF. The CDR3 DNA reads TGCGCCAGCAGCCCCGGTAGTGGGGAGACTGAAGCTTTCTTT. The full variable domain, rest sourced from reference TRBV5-1 and TRBJ1-1, is KAGVTQTPRYLIKTRGQQVTLSCSPISGHRSVSWYQQTPGQGLQFLFEYFSETQRNKGNFPGRFSGRQFSNSRSEMNVSTLELGDSALYLCASSPGSGETEAFFGQGTRLTVV.

This clone has a handful of counts. J is TRBJ2-5 and V is TRBV5-6; a weak D match, TRBD1 (7 bases). The CDR3 contains 14 residues. Trimming took 1 base from V and 7 from J, leaving 14 bases between them. Germline V CDR1 and CDR2: SGHDT, YYEEEE. The CDR3 region has the DNA TGTGCCAGCAGCTTGAAGGGGGCGGGGCGGACCCAGTACTTC. Its protein product is CASSLKGAGRTQYF.

This clone was seen more than once but under ten times. The chain couples TRBV29-1 to TRBJ2-7; D possibly corresponds to TRBD1 (6 bases). Germline CDR1 and CDR2: SQVTM and ANQGSEA. This CDR3 comprises 15 residues. V lost 7 bases, J lost 0 bases, and 19 bases lay in between. This CDR3 reads CSGAPARDNSYEQYF. As DNA, the CDR3 is TGCAGCGGGGCCCCCGCCCGGGACAACTCCTACGAGCAGTACTTC.

Regarding this clone: Compared with germline, one end of the junction differs, possibly owing to a read error. The chain couples TRBV27 to TRBJ2-7; TRBD2 matches at 8 bases. The CDR3 is 11 amino acids. In germline, CDR1 is MNHEY, CDR2 SMNVEV (reference sequence). The CDR3 DNA sequence: TGTGCCACCAGTAGCGGGAACGAGCAGTACTTC. This sequence encodes CATSSGNEQYF.

The chain carries TRBV9 and TRBJ1-1; a weak D match, TRBD1 (5 bases). This CDR3 has 15 residues. Germline V CDR1 and CDR2: SGDLS, YYNGEE. Trimming removed 3 bases from V and 0 bases from J, with 12 bases in between. As DNA, the CDR3 is TGTGCCAGCAGCGGTACAGGTACTATGAACACTGAAGCTTTCTTT. Translating gives CASSGTGTMNTEAFF.

CDR3 nucleotide sequence: TGTGCCATCAGTGAAATAAATTTCCAAGAGACCCAGTACTTC. Translated: CAISEINFQETQYF. This chain links TRBV10-3 with TRBJ2-5; D unclear. Germline-derived CDR1 and CDR2 are ENHRY and SYGVKD. With 3 bases removed from V and 1 base from J, the gap between germline ends came to 9 bases. The CDR3 runs to 14 residues.